This T cell receptor beta chain is drawn from a study of long-term antiretroviral therapy in people with HIV. With survey level as its setting, the immunoSEQ assay was v3.0. Clones were read by immunoSEQ multiplex PCR, and TCRdb kept only the in-frame ones, dropping some. The profile shows tens of thousands of clones, around 97% of them singletons. The CDR3 has 15 residues. Participants living with HIV all received treatment in the United States. This chain links TRBV21-1 with TRBJ1-1; the table assigns TRBD1, which was not confirmed against the DNA. TRBV21-1 is reported as a pseudogene. Sequenced here: unsorted PBMCs, sampled 6.9 years after starting antiretroviral therapy. The receptor comes from a man younger than 45 with HIV. As DNA, the CDR3 is TGTGCCAGCAGCAGAGGACAGGGGATGAACACTGAAGCTTTCTTT. Residues: CASSRGQGMNTEAFF.